This T cell receptor (beta chain) was sequenced for a study of T cells after posttransplantation cyclophosphamide. This clone was observed many times. Its matching antigen is unknown. Study-wide results and caveats: TRB overlap between skin or GI tissue T cells and blood was limited. Donor-recipient repertoire similarity was low at 1-2 months, rising over year one.

Data came from immunoSEQ multiplex PCR; TCRdb stores just in-frame clones and leaves some out. Singletons are absent from the sample, which has tens of thousands of clones. The V segment lost 0 bases and the J segment 2 bases; nucleotides outside the gene matches: 0. The CDR3 is 14 amino acids. From germline, CDR1 is SGHNT and CDR2 YYREEE (reference sequence). The V and J genes are TRBV5-4 and TRBJ1-2, with 8 bases matching TRBD1. This receptor was obtained from a woman aged 60-75 years in good health, CMV-negative, and a related stem cell transplant donor. The material sequenced was PBMCs. The CDR3 here is CASSLGTGNYGYTF. CDR3 nucleotides: TGTGCCAGCAGCTTGGGGACAGGGAACTATGGCTACACCTTC.